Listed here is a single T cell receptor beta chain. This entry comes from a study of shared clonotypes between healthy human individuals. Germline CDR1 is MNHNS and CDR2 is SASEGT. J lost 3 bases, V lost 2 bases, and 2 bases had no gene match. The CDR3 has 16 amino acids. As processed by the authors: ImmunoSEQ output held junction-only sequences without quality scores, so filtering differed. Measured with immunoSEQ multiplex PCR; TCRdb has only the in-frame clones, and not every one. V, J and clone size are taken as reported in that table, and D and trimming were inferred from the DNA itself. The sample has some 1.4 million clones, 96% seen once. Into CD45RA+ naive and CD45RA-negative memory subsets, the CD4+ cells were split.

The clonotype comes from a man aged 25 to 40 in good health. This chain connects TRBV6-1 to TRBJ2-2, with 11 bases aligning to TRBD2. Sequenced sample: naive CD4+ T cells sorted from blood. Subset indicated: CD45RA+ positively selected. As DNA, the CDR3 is TGTGCCAGCAGTGAACTAGCGGGAGGATACACCGGGGAGCTGTTTTTT. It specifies CASSELAGGYTGELFF.